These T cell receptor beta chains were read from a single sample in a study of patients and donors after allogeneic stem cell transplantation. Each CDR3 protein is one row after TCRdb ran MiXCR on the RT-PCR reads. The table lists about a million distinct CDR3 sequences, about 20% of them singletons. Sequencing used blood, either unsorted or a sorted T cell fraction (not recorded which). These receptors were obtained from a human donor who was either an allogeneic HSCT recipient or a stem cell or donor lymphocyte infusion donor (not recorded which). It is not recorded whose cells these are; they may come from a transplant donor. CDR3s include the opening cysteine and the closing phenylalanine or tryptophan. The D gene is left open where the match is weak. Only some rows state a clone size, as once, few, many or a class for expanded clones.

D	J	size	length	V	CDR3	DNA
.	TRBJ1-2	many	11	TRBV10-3	CAIKAGYGYTF	TGTGCCATCAAGGCAGGCTATGGCTACACCTTC
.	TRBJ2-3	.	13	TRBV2	CASKADSTDTQYF	TGTGCCAGCAAGGCAGATAGCACAGATACGCAGTATTTT
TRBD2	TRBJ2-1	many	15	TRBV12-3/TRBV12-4	CASTVASGGYNEQFF	TGTGCCAGCACCGTGGCTAGCGGGGGATACAATGAGCAGTTCTTC
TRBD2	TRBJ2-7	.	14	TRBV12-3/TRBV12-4	CASTTGLEVDEQYF	TGTGCCAGCACCACGGGACTAGAGGTCGACGAGCAGTACTTC
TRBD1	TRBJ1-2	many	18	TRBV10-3	CAISPGQGAFFANYGYTF	TGTGCCATCAGCCCGGGACAGGGGGCTTTCTTCGCTAACTATGGCTACACCTTC
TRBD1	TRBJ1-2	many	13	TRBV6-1	CASSPTGGGGYTF	TGTGCCAGCAGCCCGACAGGGGGCGGGGGCTACACCTTC
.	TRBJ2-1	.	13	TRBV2	CASSFGLRNEQFF	TGTGCCAGCAGTTTCGGACTTCGCAATGAGCAGTTCTTC
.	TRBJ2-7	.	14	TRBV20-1	CSANEGVNPYEQYF	TGCAGTGCTAACGAGGGGGTTAATCCCTACGAGCAGTACTTC
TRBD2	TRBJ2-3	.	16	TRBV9	CASSGPSGTVTDTQYF	TGTGCCAGCAGCGGTCCTAGCGGGACAGTCACAGATACGCAGTATTTT
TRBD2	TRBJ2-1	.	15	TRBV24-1	CATSPPQGLETEQFF	TGTGCCACCAGTCCCCCTCAAGGACTAGAGACTGAGCAGTTCTTC
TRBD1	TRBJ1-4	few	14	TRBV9	CASSPTGTTEKLFF	TGTGCCAGCAGCCCGACAGGGACAACAGAAAAACTGTTTTTT
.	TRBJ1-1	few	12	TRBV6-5	CASSCRDTEAFF	TGTGCCAGCAGTTGTCGGGACACAGAAGCTTTCTTT
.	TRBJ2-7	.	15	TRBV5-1	CASSLGGLNSYEQYF	TGCGCCAGCAGCTTGGGAGGGTTGAATTCCTACGAGCAGTACTTC
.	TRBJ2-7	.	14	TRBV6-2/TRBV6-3	CASIRDALSYEQYF	TGTGCCAGCATTAGGGACGCTTTATCCTACGAGCAGTACTTC
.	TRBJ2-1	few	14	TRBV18	CASSPRKGRGEQFF	TGTGCCAGCTCACCACGGAAGGGTCGTGGTGAGCAGTTCTTC
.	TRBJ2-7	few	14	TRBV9	CASSPRWESYEQYF	TGTGCCAGCAGCCCTAGGTGGGAGTCCTACGAGCAGTACTTC
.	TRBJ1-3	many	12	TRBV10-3	CAISESTDTIYF	TGTGCCATCAGTGAGTCAACAGACACCATATATTTT
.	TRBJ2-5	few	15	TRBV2	CASSETGLGRETQYF	TGTGCCAGCAGCGAAACAGGGTTGGGCCGGGAGACCCAGTACTTC
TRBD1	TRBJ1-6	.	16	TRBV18	CASSPFPGQGNSPLHF	TGTGCCAGCTCACCATTTCCGGGACAGGGGAATTCACCCCTCCACTTT
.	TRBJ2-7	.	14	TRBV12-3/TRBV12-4	CASSFAGATYEQYF	TGTGCCAGCAGTTTCGCAGGGGCGACCTACGAGCAGTACTTC
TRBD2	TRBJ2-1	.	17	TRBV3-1	CASSQDVAGGTGGEQFF	TGTGCCAGCAGCCAGGACGTAGCGGGGGGTACCGGGGGTGAGCAGTTCTTC
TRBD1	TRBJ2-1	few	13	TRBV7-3	CASSSKQGLSQFF	TGTGCCAGCAGCTCGAAACAGGGGTTATCGCAGTTCTTC
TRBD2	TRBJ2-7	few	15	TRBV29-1	CSVEDRASGRMEQYF	TGCAGCGTTGAAGATCGCGCTAGCGGGAGGATGGAGCAGTACTTC
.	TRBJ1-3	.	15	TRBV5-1	CASSLETSSGNTIYF	TGCGCCAGCAGCTTGGAAACATCCTCTGGAAACACCATATATTTT
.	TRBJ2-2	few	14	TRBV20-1	CSASQTGNTGELFF	TGCAGTGCTAGCCAGACAGGGAACACCGGGGAGCTGTTTTTT
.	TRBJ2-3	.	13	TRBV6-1	CATAGRFTDTQYF	TGTGCCACAGCAGGGAGGTTTACAGATACGCAGTATTTT
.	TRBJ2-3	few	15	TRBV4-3	CASSRSVPSTDTQYF	TGCGCCAGCAGCCGATCAGTCCCTAGCACAGATACGCAGTATTTT
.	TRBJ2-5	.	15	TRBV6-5	CASSYPRGGQETQYF	TGTGCCAGCAGTTACCCCAGGGGGGGTCAGGAGACCCAGTACTTC
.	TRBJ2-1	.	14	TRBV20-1	CSARPKGTYNEQFF	TGCAGTGCTAGGCCCAAGGGGACCTACAATGAGCAGTTCTTC
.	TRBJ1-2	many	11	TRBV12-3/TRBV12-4	CASDGGYGYTF	TGTGCCAGCGACGGAGGCTATGGCTACACCTTC
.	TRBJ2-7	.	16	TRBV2	CASSEMVTGLSYEQYF	TGTGCCAGCAGTGAAATGGTGACAGGCCTATCCTACGAGCAGTACTTC
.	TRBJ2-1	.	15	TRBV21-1	CASSPCKGVHNEQFF	TGTGCCAGCAGCCCCTGCAAGGGGGTCCACAATGAGCAGTTCTTC
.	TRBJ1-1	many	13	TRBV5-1	CASSLVQGTEAFF	TGTGCCAGCAGTTTAGTGCAGGGCACTGAAGCTTTCTTT
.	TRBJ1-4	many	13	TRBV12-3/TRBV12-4	CASRRIPGVELFF	TGTGCCAGCAGGAGGATCCCCGGGGTAGAACTGTTTTTT
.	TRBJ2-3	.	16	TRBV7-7	CASSLRAGADRDTQYF	TGTGCTAGCAGCTTACGCGCGGGGGCGGATAGAGATACGCAGTATTTT
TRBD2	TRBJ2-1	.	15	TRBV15	CATSRHKTSGDEQFF	TGTGCCACCAGCAGACACAAGACTAGCGGGGATGAGCAGTTCTTC
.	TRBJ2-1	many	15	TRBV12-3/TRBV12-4	CASNKGSPTYNEQFF	TGTGCCAGTAATAAGGGGTCTCCTACCTACAATGAGCAGTTCTTC
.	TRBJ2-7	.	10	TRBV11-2	CASSASAQYF	TGTGCCAGCAGCGCATCGGCGCAGTACTTC
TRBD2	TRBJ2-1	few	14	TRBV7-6	CASSLVAGRNEQFF	TGTGCCAGCAGCTTAGTAGCGGGCCGAAATGAGCAGTTCTTC
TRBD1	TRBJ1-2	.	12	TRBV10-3	CAMRQGDYGYTF	TGTGCCATGAGACAGGGGGACTATGGCTACACCTTC
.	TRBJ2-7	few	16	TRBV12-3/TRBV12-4	CASSPGAGTEPYEQYF	TGTGCCAGCAGTCCGGGGGCCGGGACTGAACCCTACGAGCAGTACTTC
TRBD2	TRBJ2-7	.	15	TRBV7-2	CASSSQRGGIYEQYF	TGTGCCAGCAGCTCCCAGCGGGGGGGTATCTACGAGCAGTACTTC
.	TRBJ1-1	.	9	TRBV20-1	CSANLEAFF	TGCAGTGCTAACTTGGAAGCTTTCTTT
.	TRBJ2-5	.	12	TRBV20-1	CSARTFQETQYF	TGCAGTGCTCGGACGTTCCAAGAGACCCAGTACTTC
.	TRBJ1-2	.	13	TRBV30	CAWGEVTNYGYTF	TGTGCCTGGGGTGAAGTTACTAACTATGGCTACACCTTC
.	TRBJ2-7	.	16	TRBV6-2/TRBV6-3	CASSPLGGEGSYEQYF	TGTGCCAGCAGTCCGCTGGGGGGCGAAGGGTCCTACGAGCAGTACTTC
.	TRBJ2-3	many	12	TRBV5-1	CASSLNGAAQYF	TGCGCCAGCAGCTTGAACGGCGCGGCGCAGTATTTT
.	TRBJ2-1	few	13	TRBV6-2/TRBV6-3	CASSPRRHNEQFF	TGTGCCAGCAGCCCAAGACGGCACAATGAGCAGTTCTTC
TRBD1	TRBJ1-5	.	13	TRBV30	CAWSRGRDQPQHF	TGTGCCTGGAGTAGGGGGCGCGATCAGCCCCAGCATTTT
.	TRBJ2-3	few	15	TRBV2	CASSNPSGYTDTQYF	TGTGCCAGCAGTAATCCAAGCGGGTACACAGATACGCAGTATTTT
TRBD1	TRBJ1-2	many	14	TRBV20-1	CSARDRDRAYGYTF	TGCAGTGCTAGAGACCGGGACAGGGCCTATGGCTACACCTTC
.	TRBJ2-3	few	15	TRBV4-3	CASSQVRRNTDTQYF	TGCGCCAGCAGCCAAGTACGCAGAAACACAGATACGCAGTATTTT
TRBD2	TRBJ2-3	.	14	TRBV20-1	CSAASGLASDTQYF	TGCAGTGCTGCTAGTGGACTAGCCTCAGATACGCAGTATTTT
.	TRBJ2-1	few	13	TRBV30	CAWSVGLDNEQFF	TGTGCCTGGAGTGTAGGTCTAGACAATGAGCAGTTCTTC
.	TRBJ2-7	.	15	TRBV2	CASRGGVSRSYEQYF	TGTGCCAGCCGAGGGGGGGTTTCACGCTCCTACGAGCAGTACTTC